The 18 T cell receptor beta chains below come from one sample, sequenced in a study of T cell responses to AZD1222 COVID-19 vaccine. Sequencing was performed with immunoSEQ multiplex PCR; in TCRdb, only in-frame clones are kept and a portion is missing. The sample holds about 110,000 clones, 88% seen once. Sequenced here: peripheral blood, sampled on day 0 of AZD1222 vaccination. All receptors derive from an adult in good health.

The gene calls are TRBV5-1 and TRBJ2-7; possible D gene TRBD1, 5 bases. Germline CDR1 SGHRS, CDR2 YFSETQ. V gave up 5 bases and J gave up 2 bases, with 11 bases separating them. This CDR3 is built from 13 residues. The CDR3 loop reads CASSYDRTYEQYF. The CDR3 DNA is TGCGCCAGCAGTTATGACAGAACCTACGAGCAGTACTTC.

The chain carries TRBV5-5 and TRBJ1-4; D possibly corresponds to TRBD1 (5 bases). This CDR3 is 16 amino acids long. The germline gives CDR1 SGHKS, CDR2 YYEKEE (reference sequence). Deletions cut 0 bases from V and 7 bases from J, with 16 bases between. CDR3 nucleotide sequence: TGTGCCAGCAGCTTGGGGTCTGAGGGGCGGTCTGAAAAACTGTTTTTT. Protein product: CASSLGSEGRSEKLFF.

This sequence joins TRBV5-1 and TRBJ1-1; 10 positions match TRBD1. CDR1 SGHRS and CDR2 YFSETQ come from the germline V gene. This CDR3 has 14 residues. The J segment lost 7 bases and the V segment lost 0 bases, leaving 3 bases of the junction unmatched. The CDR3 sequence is CASSLGDRGIEAFF. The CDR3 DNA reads TGCGCCAGCAGCTTGGGGGACAGGGGAATTGAAGCTTTCTTT.

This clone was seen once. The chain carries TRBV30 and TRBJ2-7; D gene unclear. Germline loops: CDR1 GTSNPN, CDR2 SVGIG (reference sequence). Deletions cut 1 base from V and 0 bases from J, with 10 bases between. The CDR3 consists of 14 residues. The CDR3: CAWSASSYSYEQYF. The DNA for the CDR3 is TGTGCCTGGAGTGCATCTTCTTACTCCTACGAGCAGTACTTC.

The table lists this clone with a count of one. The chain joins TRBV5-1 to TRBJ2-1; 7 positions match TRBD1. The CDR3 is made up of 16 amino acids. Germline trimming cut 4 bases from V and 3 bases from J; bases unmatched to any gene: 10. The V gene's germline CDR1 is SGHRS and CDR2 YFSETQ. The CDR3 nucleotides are TGCGCCAGCAGCCCCGCGGACACAGGGGTCTACAATGAGCAGTTCTTC. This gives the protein CASSPADTGVYNEQFF.

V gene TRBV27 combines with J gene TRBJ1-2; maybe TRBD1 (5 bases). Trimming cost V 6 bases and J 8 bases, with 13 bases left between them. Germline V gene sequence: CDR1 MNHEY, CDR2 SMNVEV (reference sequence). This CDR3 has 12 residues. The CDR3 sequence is CASSPGVGGYTF. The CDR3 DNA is TGTGCCAGCAGCCCGGGGGTGGGCGGCTACACCTTC.

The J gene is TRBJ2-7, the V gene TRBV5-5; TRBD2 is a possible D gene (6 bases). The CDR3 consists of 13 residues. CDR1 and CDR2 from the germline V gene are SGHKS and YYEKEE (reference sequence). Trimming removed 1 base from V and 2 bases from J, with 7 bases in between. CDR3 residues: CASSLRLAYEQYF. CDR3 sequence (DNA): TGTGCCAGCAGCTTGCGACTAGCCTACGAGCAGTACTTC. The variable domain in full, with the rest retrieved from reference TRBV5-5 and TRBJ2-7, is DAGVTQSPTHLIKTRGQQVTLRCSPISGHKSVSWYQQVLGQGPQFIFQYYEKEERGRGNFPDRFSARQFPNYSSELNVNALLLGDSALYLCASSLRLAYEQYFGPGTRLTVT.

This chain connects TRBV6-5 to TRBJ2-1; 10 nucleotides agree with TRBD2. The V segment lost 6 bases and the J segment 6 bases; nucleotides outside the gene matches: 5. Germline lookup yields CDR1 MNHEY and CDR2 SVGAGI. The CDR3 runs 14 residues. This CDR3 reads CASSLAGVANEQFF. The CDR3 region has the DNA TGTGCCAGCAGCCTAGCGGGAGTTGCCAATGAGCAGTTCTTC.

CDR3 protein: CASSLSGSSETQYF. The CDR3 DNA follows: TGTGCCAGCAGCCTAAGCGGGAGTTCTGAGACCCAGTACTTC. This chain connects TRBV3-1 (or the pseudogene TRBV3-2) to TRBJ2-5; 8 positions agree with TRBD2. This CDR3 has 14 residues. Per germline, CDR1 LGHDT and CDR2 YNNKEL (reference sequence). The junction had 6 bases not matched to a gene; V was cut back by 4 bases and J by 5 bases.

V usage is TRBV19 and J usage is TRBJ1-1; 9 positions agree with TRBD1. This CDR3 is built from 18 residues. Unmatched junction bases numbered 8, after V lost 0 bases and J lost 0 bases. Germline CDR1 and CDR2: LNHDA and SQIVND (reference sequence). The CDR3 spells CASSIDRLTGGVNTEAFF. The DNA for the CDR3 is TGTGCCAGTAGTATAGATCGATTAACAGGGGGCGTGAACACTGAAGCTTTCTTT.

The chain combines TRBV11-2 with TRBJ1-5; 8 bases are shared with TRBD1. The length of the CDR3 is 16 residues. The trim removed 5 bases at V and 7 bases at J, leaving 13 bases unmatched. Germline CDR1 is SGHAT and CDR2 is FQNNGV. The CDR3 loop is CASSKNGQGIGQPQHF. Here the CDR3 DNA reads TGTGCCAGCAGCAAAAACGGACAGGGAATCGGGCAGCCCCAGCATTTT.

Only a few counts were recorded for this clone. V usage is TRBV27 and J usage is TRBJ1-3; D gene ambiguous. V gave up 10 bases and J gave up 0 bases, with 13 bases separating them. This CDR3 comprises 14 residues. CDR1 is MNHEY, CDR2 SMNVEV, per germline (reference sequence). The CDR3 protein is CATPRRGSGNTIYF. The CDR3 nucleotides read TGTGCCACCCCCCGGAGAGGCTCTGGAAACACCATATATTTT.

The CDR3 is CASSLQGGTEAFF. Here the CDR3 DNA reads TGTGCCAGCAGCCTACAGGGGGGGACTGAAGCTTTCTTT. The J gene is TRBJ1-1, the V gene TRBV5-8; 8 positions match TRBD1. The CDR3 loop spans 13 amino acids. Per the germline V gene, CDR1 is SGHTS and CDR2 is YDEGEE. V lost 4 bases to trimming and J lost 5 bases; unmatched junction nucleotides: 4.

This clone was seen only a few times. The CDR3 spells CASSPPGTGGTEAFF. The CDR3 DNA follows: TGCGCCAGCAGCCCCCCCGGGACAGGGGGTACTGAAGCTTTCTTT. The chain couples TRBV4-1 to TRBJ1-1, with TRBD1 identical over 11 bases. The germline V gene has CDR1 MGHRA and CDR2 YSYEKL. The J segment lost 5 bases and the V segment lost 4 bases, leaving 6 bases of the junction unmatched. The CDR3 has 15 amino acids.

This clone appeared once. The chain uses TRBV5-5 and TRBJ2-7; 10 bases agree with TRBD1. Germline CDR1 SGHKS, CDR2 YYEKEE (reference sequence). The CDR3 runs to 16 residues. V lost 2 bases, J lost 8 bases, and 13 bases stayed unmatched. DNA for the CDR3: TGTGCCAGCAGCTTTACCGGGACAGGGGTGCGTATTAAGCAGTACTTC. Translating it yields CASSFTGTGVRIKQYF.

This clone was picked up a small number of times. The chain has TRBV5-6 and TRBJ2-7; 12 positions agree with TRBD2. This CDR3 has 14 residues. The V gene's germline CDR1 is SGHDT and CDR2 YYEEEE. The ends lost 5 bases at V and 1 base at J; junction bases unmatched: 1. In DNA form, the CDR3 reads TGTGCCAGCAGGACTAGCGGGGGATCCTACGAGCAGTACTTC. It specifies CASRTSGGSYEQYF.

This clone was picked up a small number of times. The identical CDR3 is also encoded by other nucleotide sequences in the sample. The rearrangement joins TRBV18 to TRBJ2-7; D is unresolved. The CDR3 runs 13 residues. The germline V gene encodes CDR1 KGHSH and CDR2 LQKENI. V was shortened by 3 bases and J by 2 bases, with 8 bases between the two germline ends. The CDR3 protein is CASSPGLAYEQYF. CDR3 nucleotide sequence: TGTGCCAGCTCACCGGGGTTGGCCTACGAGCAGTACTTC. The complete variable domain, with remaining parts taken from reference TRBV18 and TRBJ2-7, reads NAGVMQNPRHLVRRRGQEARLRCSPMKGHSHVYWYRQLPEEGLKFMVYLQKENIIDESGMPKERFSAEFPKEGPSILRIQQVVRGDSAAYFCASSPGLAYEQYFGPGTRLTVT.

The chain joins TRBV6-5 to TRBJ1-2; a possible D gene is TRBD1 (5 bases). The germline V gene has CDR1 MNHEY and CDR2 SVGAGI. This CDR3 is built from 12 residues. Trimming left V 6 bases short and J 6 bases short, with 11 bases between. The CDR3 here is CASRWQGHGYTF. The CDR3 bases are TGTGCCAGCAGATGGCAGGGTCATGGCTACACCTTC.